Listed below are T cell receptor beta chains from one sample, sequenced in a study of blood T cell repertoires in COVID-19. TCRdb's table, derived via immunoSEQ multiplex PCR, lists solely in-frame clones and lacks some. Here the sample spans some 130,000 clones, 75% to 90% being singletons. Sequenced material: peripheral blood. The origin of the receptors is a man in his fifties with active or convalescent COVID-19. The CDR3 runs from the conserved cysteine through the conserved F or W. D genes are given only for firm matches. The size of a clone is reported for some rows only, either as once, few or many, or as a class for expanded clones.

d_gene	j_gene	abundance	v_gene	CDR3aa	CDR3nt
.	TRBJ1-3	.	TRBV7-8	CASSLRGPTLGNTIYF	TGTGCCAGCAGCTTGCGGGGACCTACCCTCGGAAACACCATATATTTT
TRBD2	TRBJ2-7	.	TRBV25-1	CASSHPGTSGTYEQYF	TGTGCCAGCAGCCACCCCGGGACTAGCGGTACCTACGAGCAGTACTTC
TRBD2	TRBJ2-5	.	TRBV3-1/TRBV3-2	CASSLRAGGQETQYF	TGTGCCAGCAGCCTCCGAGCGGGGGGACAAGAGACCCAGTACTTC
.	TRBJ2-1	.	TRBV18	CASSPTVDSEQFF	TGTGCCAGCTCACCAACAGTCGACAGTGAGCAGTTCTTC
TRBD2	TRBJ2-2	.	TRBV27	CASRVRTSITGELFF	TGTGCCAGCAGGGTCCGGACTAGTATCACCGGGGAGCTGTTTTTT
TRBD2	TRBJ2-5	.	TRBV6-5	CASSYSIGTTTQYF	TGTGCCAGCAGTTACTCGATTGGGACTACGACCCAGTACTTC
.	TRBJ1-4	.	TRBV5-6	CASSRYNEKLFF	TGTGCCAGCAGCCGGTACAATGAAAAACTGTTTTTT
.	TRBJ1-1	.	TRBV15	CATSRETGNTEAFF	TGTGCCACCAGCAGAGAAACAGGAAACACTGAAGCTTTCTTT
.	TRBJ2-1	.	TRBV11-3	CASSFGGESYNEQFF	TGTGCCAGCAGCTTCGGAGGGGAGTCCTACAATGAGCAGTTCTTC
.	TRBJ1-5	few	TRBV3-1/TRBV3-2	CASSQDSSGGQPQHF	TGTGCCAGCAGCCAAGATTCTAGCGGGGGACAGCCCCAGCATTTT
TRBD2	TRBJ2-3	.	TRBV15	CATSTLEAGGPGDTQYF	TGTGCCACCAGCACCTTAGAGGCGGGAGGGCCTGGGGATACGCAGTATTTT
.	TRBJ1-2	.	TRBV5-1	CASSLEGGGYGYTF	TGCGCCAGCAGCTTGGAGGGCGGGGGCTATGGCTACACCTTC
.	TRBJ2-3	.	TRBV19	CASRKQGTLGTDTQYF	TGTGCCAGTAGGAAACAGGGAACCCTCGGCACAGATACGCAGTATTTT
.	TRBJ2-7	.	TRBV30	CAWTPDGKPYEQYF	TGTGCCTGGACCCCTGACGGGAAACCCTACGAGCAGTACTTC
.	TRBJ1-6	.	TRBV12-2	CASRLGASFRSPLHF	TGTGCAAGTCGCTTAGGGGCCTCTTTTAGGTCACCCCTCCACTTT
.	TRBJ2-3	.	TRBV27	CASSFRQRSSDTQYF	TGTGCCAGCAGTTTCCGTCAGCGGTCCTCAGATACGCAGTATTTT
.	TRBJ2-3	.	TRBV24-1	CATSDQGIYTDTQYF	TGTGCCACCAGTGATCAGGGTATATACACAGATACGCAGTATTTT
TRBD1	TRBJ1-6	.	TRBV6-6	CASSRTGVLPLHF	TGTGCCAGCAGTAGGACAGGGGTCCTGCCCCTCCACTTT
TRBD1	TRBJ1-3	once	TRBV19	CASTPGQGSSNTIYF	TGTGCCAGTACCCCGGGACAGGGTAGTTCGAACACCATATATTTT
.	TRBJ2-1	.	TRBV19	CASTEAGRSNEQFF	TGTGCCAGTACCGAGGCGGGACGAAGCAATGAGCAGTTCTTC
TRBD1	TRBJ2-7	.	TRBV6-5	CASRTTGGFIYEQYF	TGTGCCAGCAGGACGACAGGGGGCTTCATCTACGAGCAGTACTTC
TRBD1	TRBJ1-2	.	TRBV7-8	CASSQRGQDYGYTF	TGTGCCAGCAGCCAAAGAGGACAGGACTATGGCTACACCTTC
TRBD2	TRBJ2-1	.	TRBV14	CASSRLAGAGNEQFF	TGTGCCAGCAGCCGTCTAGCGGGAGCTGGGAATGAGCAGTTCTTC
.	TRBJ2-2	few	TRBV5-1	CASSFTGSTTAGELFF	TGCGCCAGCAGCTTCACCGGGTCAACTACGGCCGGGGAGCTGTTTTTT
.	TRBJ2-3	.	TRBV29-1	CSVGGLGGTDTQYF	TGCAGCGTTGGGGGGCTGGGAGGGACAGATACGCAGTATTTT
.	TRBJ2-7	.	TRBV2	CASSPQGYRSYEQYF	TGTGCCAGCAGTCCACAGGGTTATAGGTCTTACGAGCAGTACTTC
.	TRBJ2-5	.	TRBV5-6	CASSKAWGRGGETQYF	TGTGCCAGCAGCAAGGCTTGGGGGCGCGGGGGAGAGACCCAGTACTTC
TRBD1	TRBJ2-5	.	TRBV30	CAWSTTGGSQTQYF	TGTGCCTGGAGTACTACAGGGGGCTCACAGACCCAGTACTTC
TRBD1	TRBJ1-2	.	TRBV29-1	CSVGDRGGYGYTF	TGCAGCGTTGGAGACAGGGGTGGCTATGGCTACACCTTC
.	TRBJ1-1	.	TRBV4-3	CASSPPGRNTEAFF	TGCGCCAGCAGCCCCCCAGGGCGGAACACTGAAGCTTTCTTT
.	TRBJ1-5	.	TRBV12-3/TRBV12-4	CASRRTDNQPQHF	TGTGCCAGCAGACGGACAGACAATCAGCCCCAGCATTTT
TRBD1	TRBJ1-2	.	TRBV5-6	CASSFTGQGVEYGYTF	TGTGCCAGCAGCTTTACCGGACAGGGGGTGGAATATGGCTACACCTTC
TRBD1	TRBJ1-2	few	TRBV19	CASKTGGSYGYTF	TGTGCCAGCAAGACAGGGGGGAGCTATGGCTACACCTTC
.	TRBJ1-6	once	TRBV28	CASGTPGQEYNSPLHF	TGTGCCAGCGGAACCCCGGGACAAGAATACAATTCACCCCTCCACTTT
.	TRBJ2-5	.	TRBV4-2	CASSQDVYSQETQYF	TGTGCCAGCAGCCAAGATGTGTACTCCCAAGAGACCCAGTACTTC
TRBD2	TRBJ2-5	.	TRBV12-5	CASGLALAGGLQETQYF	TGTGCTAGTGGTTTGGCCCTGGCGGGGGGTTTACAAGAGACCCAGTACTTC
TRBD1	TRBJ1-3	once	TRBV5-1	CASSLATGTGFTGNTIYF	TGCGCCAGCAGCTTGGCCACCGGGACAGGCTTCACTGGAAACACCATATATTTT
.	TRBJ2-7	.	TRBV7-6	CASSWDSESSYEQYF	TGTGCCAGCAGCTGGGACTCCGAGAGCTCCTACGAGCAGTACTTC
TRBD2	TRBJ2-3	.	TRBV4-2	CASSQERTSGMRRRTDTQYF	TGTGCCAGCAGCCAGGAGAGGACTAGCGGGATGAGAAGGCGCACAGATACGCAGTATTTT
.	TRBJ2-2	.	TRBV11-3	CASSPGPAGTGELFF	TGTGCCAGCAGCCCGGGTCCCGCTGGCACCGGGGAGCTGTTTTTT
TRBD1	TRBJ2-1	.	TRBV3-1/TRBV3-2	CASSPPGQRSYNEQFF	TGTGCCAGCAGCCCCCCGGGACAGCGGTCCTACAATGAGCAGTTCTTC
TRBD2	TRBJ2-1	.	TRBV7-8	CASSFPGTSGFNEQFF	TGTGCCAGCAGCTTCCCTGGGACTAGCGGGTTCAATGAGCAGTTCTTC
.	TRBJ1-2	.	TRBV27	CASSTYPSDYGYTF	TGTGCCAGCAGTACATACCCGAGCGACTATGGCTACACCTTC
.	TRBJ2-3	.	TRBV7-8	CASSLGTPSTDTQYF	TGTGCCAGCAGCCTCGGGACACCTAGCACAGATACGCAGTATTTT
TRBD2	TRBJ2-2	.	TRBV24-1	CATSQASGGGTGELFF	TGTGCCACCAGCCAAGCTAGCGGGGGAGGCACCGGGGAGCTGTTTTTT
TRBD2	TRBJ2-5	.	TRBV9	CASSVGASGRFQETQYF	TGTGCCAGCAGCGTAGGGGCCAGCGGGAGGTTCCAAGAGACCCAGTACTTC
TRBD1	TRBJ1-1	.	TRBV3-1/TRBV3-2	CASSQENRGGAFF	TGTGCCAGCAGCCAAGAGAACAGGGGGGGAGCTTTCTTT
.	TRBJ2-6	.	TRBV6-1	CASSKGQFSGANVLTF	TGTGCCAGCAGTAAAGGACAGTTCTCGGGGGCCAACGTCCTGACTTTC
.	TRBJ1-5	.	TRBV20-1	CSASKGEPQHF	TGCAGTGCCAGCAAAGGGGAGCCCCAGCATTTT
.	TRBJ1-1	.	TRBV6-5	CASTPNRQLNTEAFF	TGTGCCAGCACCCCAAACCGACAGTTAAACACTGAAGCTTTCTTT
TRBD1	TRBJ2-3	.	TRBV5-6	CASSFRDRDIMTDTQYF	TGTGCCAGCAGCTTCCGGGACAGGGATATTATGACAGATACGCAGTATTTT
.	TRBJ2-6	.	TRBV6-5	CASRTGFGANVLTF	TGTGCCAGCAGAACGGGGTTCGGGGCCAACGTCCTGACTTTC
.	TRBJ2-7	.	TRBV5-6	CASRFLNTDEQYF	TGTGCCAGCAGGTTCCTCAACACAGACGAGCAGTACTTC